Below, 10 T cell receptor beta chains from the same sample are listed, as sequenced in a study of beta chain features in type 1 diabetes. Findings and caveats of the study: Among patients with Type 1 diabetes, TCRB CDR3s were moderately but significantly shorter in every one of the four CD4+ subsets.

These TCRs are of unknown antigen specificity. The whole isolated RNA underwent reverse transcription, so sequencing captured expressed TCRB transcripts. Clones were read by immunoSEQ multiplex PCR, and TCRdb kept only the in-frame ones, dropping some. Here the sample spans fewer than 45,000 clones, approximately 61% being singletons. Input material: Tregs from blood. These receptors were collected from a young man with type 1 diabetes. Some clones in this sample may be carry-over from other donors' samples.

This chain joins TRBV7-9 and TRBJ1-5, with TRBD1 matching 7 bases. This CDR3 spans 14 amino acids. Trimming cost V 5 bases and J 4 bases; bases outside gene matches: 5. Germline V gives CDR1 SEHNR, CDR2 FQNEAQ (reference sequence). CDR3 in amino acids: CASSGTGVNQPQHF. The CDR3 nucleotides read TGTGCCAGCAGCGGAACAGGGGTGAATCAGCCCCAGCATTTT.

The V gene is TRBV7-2, the J gene TRBJ2-5; 16 nucleotides line up with TRBD2. The V and J ends lost 5 bases and 1 base, in that order; junction bases with no gene match: 4. Germline-derived CDR1 and CDR2 are SGHTA and FQGNSA. The CDR3 loop spans 17 amino acids. CDR3 protein: CASSPGLAGGSQETQYF. The CDR3 nucleotides read TGTGCCAGCAGCCCGGGACTAGCGGGGGGGTCCCAAGAGACCCAGTACTTC.

J is TRBJ1-2 and V is TRBV5-4; 7 bases are shared with TRBD1. The CDR3 totals 14 residues. CDR1 is SGHNT, CDR2 YYREEE, per germline (reference sequence). V lost 2 bases, J lost 3 bases, and 4 bases stayed unmatched. CDR3 in amino acids: CASSFSRGDYGYTF. The CDR3 region has the DNA TGTGCCAGCAGCTTCTCCAGGGGGGACTATGGCTACACCTTC.

The chain uses TRBV23-1 and TRBJ1-5, with D uncertain. TRBV23-1 is given ORF status, its function remaining uncertain. The CDR3 sequence is 12 residues long. Trimming removed 7 bases from V and 5 bases from J, with 9 bases in between. The DNA for the CDR3 is TGCGCCAGCATTCACTCCTATCAGCCCCAGCATTTT. It yields the protein CASIHSYQPQHF.

This clone was recorded a few times. This chain connects TRBV5-4 to TRBJ2-3; the D gene is possibly TRBD1 (5 bases). The V end was cut by 0 bases, the J end by 1 base, with 6 bases between. The CDR3 covers 14 residues. Germline CDR1 is SGHNT and CDR2 is YYREEE (reference sequence). The CDR3, as DNA: TGTGCCAGCAGCTTGGAAGGGGGCACAGATACGCAGTATTTT. As protein: CASSLEGGTDTQYF.

The chain carries TRBV2 and TRBJ2-3, with 7 bases identical to TRBD2. J lost 5 bases, V lost 10 bases, and 9 bases had no gene match. Germline values: CDR1 SNHLY, CDR2 FYNNEI. CDR3 length equals 13 residues. The CDR3 is CAIPTGGVDTQYF. The DNA for the CDR3 is TGTGCCATTCCGACGGGGGGAGTAGATACGCAGTATTTT.

The chain is built from TRBV19 and TRBJ1-2, with TRBD1 identical over 10 bases. J was trimmed by 1 base and V by 5 bases; bases with no gene match: 4. Germline assignment: CDR1 LNHDA and CDR2 SQIVND (reference sequence). The CDR3 consists of 15 residues. The chain's CDR3 is CASSARDRGNYGYTF. CDR3 DNA sequence: TGTGCCAGTAGTGCCCGGGACAGGGGTAACTATGGCTACACCTTC.

This clone was found a few times. This sequence joins TRBV5-4 and TRBJ2-3, with 8 positions matching TRBD2. V dropped 5 bases and J dropped 1; count of bases not matched to a gene: 6. Germline CDR1 is SGHNT and CDR2 is YYREEE (reference sequence). The CDR3 sequence is 15 residues long. The CDR3 is CASSGPGGGTDTQYF. CDR3 in DNA: TGTGCCAGCAGTGGCCCGGGGGGGGGCACAGATACGCAGTATTTT.

This clone has only a few counts. One end of the junction is discordant with germline, which a read error may explain. The chain couples TRBV7-7 to TRBJ2-7; TRBD2 is a possible D gene (5 bases). Germline V gives CDR1 SSHAT, CDR2 FNYEAQ (reference sequence). The CDR3 loop spans 14 amino acids. The CDR3 spells CASSPSPSSYEQYF. The CDR3 DNA sequence: TGTGCTAGCAGCCCTAGCCCCAGCTCCTACGAGCAGTACTTC. Together with reference TRBV7-7 and TRBJ2-7, the CDR3 gives the full variable domain: GAGVSQSPRYKVTKRGQDVTLRCDPISSHATLYWYQQALGQGPEFLTYFNYEAQPDKSGLPSDRFSAERPEGSISTLTIQRTEQRDSAMYRCASSPSPSSYEQYFGPGTRLTVT.

This sequence joins TRBV5-1 and TRBJ2-7; the match to TRBD1 covers 8 bases. CDR3 length: 14 amino acids. Germline V CDR1 and CDR2: SGHRS, YFSETQ. The ends lost 6 bases at V and 5 bases at J; junction bases unmatched: 10. This CDR3 reads CASTRDRSFNEQYF. In nucleotides, the CDR3 is TGCGCCAGCACCCGGGACAGGTCTTTCAACGAGCAGTACTTC.